The following is a T cell receptor (beta chain) sequence with its context. Its antigen is currently unknown. The data are from a study of OX40 agonist ivuxolimab in advanced cancers. Using immunoSEQ multiplex PCR, the repertoire was profiled, and TCRdb retains in-frame clones only, with some absent. The repertoire holds more than 100,000 clones, 90% to 95% seen once, with roughly 0.15% in the top ten. Whole-study findings and limits: Antigen specificity of clonally expanded peripheral T cells was not established. With doses of 0.1 to 3.0 mg/kg, CD4+ and CD8+ blood T cells had undergone clonal expansion by week 6.

CDR3 length equals 14 residues. The ends were cut back, 6 bases at V and 2 bases at J, with 11 bases in the middle. Germline V gives CDR1 MDHEN, CDR2 SYDVKM. The TCR originated in an adult with an advanced solid tumor such as melanoma, head and neck, liver or kidney cancer. The rearrangement uses TRBV28 and TRBJ1-5; maybe TRBD1 (5 bases). This sample comprised CD4+ or CD8+ T cells sorted from blood, obtained in a trial of the OX40 agonist ivuxolimab. The CDR3 coding sequence is TGTGCCAGCAGGCCCGGGGGACGCAATCAGCCCCAGCATTTT. It yields the protein CASRPGGRNQPQHF.